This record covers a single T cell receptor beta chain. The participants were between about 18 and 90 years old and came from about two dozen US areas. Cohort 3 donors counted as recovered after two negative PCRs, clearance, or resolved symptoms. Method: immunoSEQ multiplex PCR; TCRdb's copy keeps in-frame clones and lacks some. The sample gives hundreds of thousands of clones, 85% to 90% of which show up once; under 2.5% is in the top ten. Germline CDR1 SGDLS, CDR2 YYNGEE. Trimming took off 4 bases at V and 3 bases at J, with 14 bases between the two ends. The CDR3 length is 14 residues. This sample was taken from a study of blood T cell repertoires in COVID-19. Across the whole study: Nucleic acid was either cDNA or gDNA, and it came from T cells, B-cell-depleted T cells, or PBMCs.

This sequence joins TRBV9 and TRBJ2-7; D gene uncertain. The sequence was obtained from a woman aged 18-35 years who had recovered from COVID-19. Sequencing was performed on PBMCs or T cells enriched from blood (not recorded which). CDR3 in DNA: TGTGCCAGCAGCCCTACTTCCGAATTCTACGAGCAGTACTTC. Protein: CASSPTSEFYEQYF.